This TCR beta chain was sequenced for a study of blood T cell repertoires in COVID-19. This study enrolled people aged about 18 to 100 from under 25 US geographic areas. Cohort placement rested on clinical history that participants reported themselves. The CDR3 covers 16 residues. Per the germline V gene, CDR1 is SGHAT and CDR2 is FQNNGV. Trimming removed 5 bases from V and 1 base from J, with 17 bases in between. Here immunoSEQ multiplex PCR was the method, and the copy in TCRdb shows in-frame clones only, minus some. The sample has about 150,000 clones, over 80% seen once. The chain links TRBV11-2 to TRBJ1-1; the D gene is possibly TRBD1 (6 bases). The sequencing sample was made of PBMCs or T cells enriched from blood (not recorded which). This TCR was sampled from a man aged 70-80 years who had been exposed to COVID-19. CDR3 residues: CASSLPPTGTNTEAFF. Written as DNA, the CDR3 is TGTGCCAGCAGCCTCCCCCCGACAGGTACGAACACTGAAGCTTTCTTT.